This TCR beta chain comes out of a study of cytomegalovirus exposure and HLA in healthy donors. As for the study in general: Early released data comprised some 91 million unique TCRs from HLA-typed donors.

PCR primers comprised 60 Vbeta and 13 Jbeta primers. Clones were sequenced by immunoSEQ multiplex PCR, and TCRdb holds only the in-frame ones, with some missing. The sample has 200,000 to 250,000 clones; more than 60% are singletons. The sample was PBMCs. The clonotype comes from a girl aged 2 to 10 in good health and CMV-seronegative.

The CDR3 spells CASSPGRLEAFF. In DNA, the CDR3 is TGTGCCAGCTCACCGGGGAGGCTTGAAGCTTTCTTT. The gene calls are TRBV18 and TRBJ1-1; the D is unclear. V gave up 3 bases and J gave up 7 bases, with 9 bases separating them. The CDR3 covers 12 residues. The germline gives CDR1 KGHSH, CDR2 LQKENI.